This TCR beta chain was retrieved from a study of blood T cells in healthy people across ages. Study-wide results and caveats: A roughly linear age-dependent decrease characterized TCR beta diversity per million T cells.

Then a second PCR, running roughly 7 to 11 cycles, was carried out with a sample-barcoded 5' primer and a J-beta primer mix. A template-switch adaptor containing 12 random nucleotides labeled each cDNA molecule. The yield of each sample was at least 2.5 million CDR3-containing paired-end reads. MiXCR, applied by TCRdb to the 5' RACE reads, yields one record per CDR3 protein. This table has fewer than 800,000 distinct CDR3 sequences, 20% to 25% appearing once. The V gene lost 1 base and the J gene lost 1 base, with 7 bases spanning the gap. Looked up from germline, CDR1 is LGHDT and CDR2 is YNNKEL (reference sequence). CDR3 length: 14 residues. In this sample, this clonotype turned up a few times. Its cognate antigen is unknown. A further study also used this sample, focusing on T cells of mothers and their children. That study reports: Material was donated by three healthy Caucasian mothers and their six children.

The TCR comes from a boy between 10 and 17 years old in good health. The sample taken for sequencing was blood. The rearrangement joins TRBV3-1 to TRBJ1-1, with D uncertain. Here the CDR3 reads CASSQGTGNTEAFF. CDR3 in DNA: TGTGCCAGCAGCCAAGGGACGGGGAACACTGAAGCTTTCTTT.